The clone carrying this T cell receptor (beta chain) occurred many times. Its antigen is still unknown. The data derive from a study of CD8 T cells in ankylosing spondylitis. General study findings and limits: The study looked at matched synovial fluid samples from ankylosing spondylitis patients. Disease-linked clones were reported to be significantly enriched there. Among TCR beta sequences, a motif of eight highly homologous variants appeared characteristic of ankylosing spondylitis blood.

The CDR3 has 14 amino acids. Deletions cut 2 bases from V and 0 bases from J, with 8 bases between. Per germline, CDR1 SQVTM and CDR2 ANQGSEA. Using its own MiXCR run on the 5' RACE reads, TCRdb lists one record per CDR3 protein. The table shows 500,000 or so distinct CDR3 sequences, with less than 6% occurring only once. This receptor was taken from a male donor with ankylosing spondylitis. The sample taken for sequencing was blood, either unsorted or a sorted T cell fraction (not recorded which). The chain joins TRBV29-1 to TRBJ1-3; no clear D gene. CDR3 sequence (DNA): TGCAGCGTTGAATTCCTGCGCTCTGGAAACACCATATATTTT. Protein product: CSVEFLRSGNTIYF.